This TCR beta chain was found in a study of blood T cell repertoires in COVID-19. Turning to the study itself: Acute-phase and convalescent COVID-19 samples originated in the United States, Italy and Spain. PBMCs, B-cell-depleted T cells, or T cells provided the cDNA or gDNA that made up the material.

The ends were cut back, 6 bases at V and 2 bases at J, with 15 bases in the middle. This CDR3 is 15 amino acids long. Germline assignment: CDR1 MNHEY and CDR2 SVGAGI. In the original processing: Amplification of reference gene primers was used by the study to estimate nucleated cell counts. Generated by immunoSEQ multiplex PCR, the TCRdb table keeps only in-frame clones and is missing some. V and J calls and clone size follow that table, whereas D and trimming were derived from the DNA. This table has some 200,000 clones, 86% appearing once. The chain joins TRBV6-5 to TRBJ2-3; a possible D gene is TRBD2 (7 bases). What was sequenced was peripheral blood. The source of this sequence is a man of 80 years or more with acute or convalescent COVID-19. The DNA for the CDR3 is TGTGCCAGCAGCCTCCGGGCGGGGGCCACAGATACGCAGTATTTT. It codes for CASSLRAGATDTQYF.